These 5 T cell receptor beta chains were all obtained from the same sample, sequenced in a study of T cell repertoires in cytomegalovirus infection. Their target antigens are unknown. MiXCR, run by TCRdb on the reads, gives a single entry per CDR3 protein. The sample holds 640,000 or so distinct CDR3 sequences, 30% to 40% seen once. This specimen consisted of cultured PBMCs, obtained from culture after CMV antigen stimulation. These receptors originate from a human donor in good health (CMV status not recorded). Some clones in this sample may be carry-over from other donors' samples.

This clonotype is a singleton in its sample. One base away lies a much larger clone, so this may be a sequencing read error. The J gene is TRBJ1-5, the V gene TRBV28, with 7 bases lining up with TRBD1. The CDR3 has 14 residues. Trimming cost V 6 bases and J 9 bases; bases outside gene matches: 11. The V gene's germline CDR1 is MDHEN and CDR2 SYDVKM. The CDR3 region is CASRWGQRRRPQHF. CDR3 nucleotides: TGTGCCAGCAGATGGGGACAGAGGAGGCGGCCCCAGCATTTT.

The chain couples TRBV2 to TRBJ2-1, with 7 bases lining up with TRBD1. Germline V gene data show CDR1 as SNHLY and CDR2 as FYNNEI. The ends lost 7 bases at V and 0 bases at J; junction bases unmatched: 6. The CDR3 has 15 residues. The CDR3 here is CASKGGPSSYNEQFF. The CDR3 DNA reads TGTGCCAGCAAAGGGGGCCCTAGCTCCTACAATGAGCAGTTCTTC.

The chain recombines TRBV5-5 with TRBJ1-3, with D unclear. Trimming cost V 2 bases and J 4 bases, with 4 bases left between them. CDR1 is SGHKS, CDR2 YYEKEE, per germline (reference sequence). The CDR3 loop spans 12 amino acids. The CDR3: CASSFIGNTIYF. The DNA of the CDR3 is TGTGCCAGCAGCTTCATCGGAAACACCATATATTTT.

This chain uses TRBV6-1 with TRBJ2-7; 12 bases line up with TRBD2. This CDR3 comprises 14 residues. V shed 8 bases, J shed 1 base, and the junction held 3 bases outside the gene matches. Germline assignment: CDR1 MNHNS and CDR2 SASEGT. Here the CDR3 reads CASGLAGISYEQYF. The CDR3 DNA sequence: TGTGCCAGCGGACTAGCGGGGATATCCTACGAGCAGTACTTC.

The chain carries TRBV6-1 and TRBJ1-4, with D possibly being TRBD1 (6 bases). V was pared by 3 bases and J by 2 bases, with 13 bases between. This CDR3 comprises 16 residues. Looked up from germline, CDR1 is MNHNS and CDR2 is SASEGT. CDR3: CASSDQAGATNEKLFF. As DNA, the CDR3 is TGTGCCAGCAGTGACCAAGCGGGGGCCACTAATGAAAAACTGTTTTTT.